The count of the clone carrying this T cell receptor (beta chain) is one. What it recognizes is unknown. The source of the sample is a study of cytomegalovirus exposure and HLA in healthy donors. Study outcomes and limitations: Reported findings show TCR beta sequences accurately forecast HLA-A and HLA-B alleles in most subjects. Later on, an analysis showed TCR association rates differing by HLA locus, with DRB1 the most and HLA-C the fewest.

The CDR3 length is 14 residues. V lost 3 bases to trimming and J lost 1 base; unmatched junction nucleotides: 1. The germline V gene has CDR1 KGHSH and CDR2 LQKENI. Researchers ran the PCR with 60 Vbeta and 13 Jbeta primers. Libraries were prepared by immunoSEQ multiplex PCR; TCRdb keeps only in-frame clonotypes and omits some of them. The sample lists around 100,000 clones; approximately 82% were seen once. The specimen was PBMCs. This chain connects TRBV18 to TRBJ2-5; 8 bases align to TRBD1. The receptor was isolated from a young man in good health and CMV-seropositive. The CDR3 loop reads CASSPDRVQETQYF. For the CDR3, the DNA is TGTGCCAGCTCACCGGACAGGGTCCAAGAGACCCAGTACTTC. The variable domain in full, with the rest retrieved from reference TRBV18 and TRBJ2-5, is NAGVMQNPRHLVRRRGQEARLRCSPMKGHSHVYWYRQLPEEGLKFMVYLQKENIIDESGMPKERFSAEFPKEGPSILRIQQVVRGDSAAYFCASSPDRVQETQYFGPGTRLLVL.